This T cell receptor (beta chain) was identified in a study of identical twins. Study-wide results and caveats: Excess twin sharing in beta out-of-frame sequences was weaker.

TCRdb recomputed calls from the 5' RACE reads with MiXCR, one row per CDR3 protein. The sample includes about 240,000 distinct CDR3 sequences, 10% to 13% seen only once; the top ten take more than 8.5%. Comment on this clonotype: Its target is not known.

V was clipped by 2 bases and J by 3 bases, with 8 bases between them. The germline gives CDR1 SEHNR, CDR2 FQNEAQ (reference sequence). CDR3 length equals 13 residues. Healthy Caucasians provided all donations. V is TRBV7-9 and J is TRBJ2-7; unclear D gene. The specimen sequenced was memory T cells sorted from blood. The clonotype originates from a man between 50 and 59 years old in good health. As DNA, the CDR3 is TGTGCCAGCAGCTTATTTGCCGGCTACGAGCAGTACTTC. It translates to CASSLFAGYEQYF.